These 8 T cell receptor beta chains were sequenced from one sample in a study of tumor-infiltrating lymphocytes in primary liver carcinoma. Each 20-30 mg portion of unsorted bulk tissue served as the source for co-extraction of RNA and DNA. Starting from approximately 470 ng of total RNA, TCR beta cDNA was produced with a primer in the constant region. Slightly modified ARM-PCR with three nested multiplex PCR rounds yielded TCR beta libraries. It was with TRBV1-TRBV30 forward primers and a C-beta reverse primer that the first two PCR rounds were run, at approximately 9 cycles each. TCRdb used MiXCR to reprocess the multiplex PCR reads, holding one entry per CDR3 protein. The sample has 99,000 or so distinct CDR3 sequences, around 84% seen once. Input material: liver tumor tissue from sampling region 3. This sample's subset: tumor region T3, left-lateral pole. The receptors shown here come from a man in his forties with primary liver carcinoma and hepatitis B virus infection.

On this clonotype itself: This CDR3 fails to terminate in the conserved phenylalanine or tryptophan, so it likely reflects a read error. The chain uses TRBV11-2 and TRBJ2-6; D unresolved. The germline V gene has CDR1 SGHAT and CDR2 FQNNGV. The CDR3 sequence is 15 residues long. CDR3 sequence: CVTQRARSGANVLTY. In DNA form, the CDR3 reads TGTGTCACCCAACGGGCGCGCTCTGGGGCCAACGTCCTGACTTAC.

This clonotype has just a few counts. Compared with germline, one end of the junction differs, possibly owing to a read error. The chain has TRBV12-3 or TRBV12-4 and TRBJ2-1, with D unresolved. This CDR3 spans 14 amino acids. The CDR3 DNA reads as TGTGCCAGCAGCTTAGGCCCAGTTGACAATGAGCAGTTCTTC. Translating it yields CASSLGPVDNEQFF.

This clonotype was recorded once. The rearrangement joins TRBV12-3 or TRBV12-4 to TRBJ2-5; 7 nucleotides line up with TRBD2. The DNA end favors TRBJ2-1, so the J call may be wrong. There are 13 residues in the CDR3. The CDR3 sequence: CASTRSGAETQFF. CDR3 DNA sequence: TGTGCCAGCACCCGAAGCGGGGCAGAGACCCAGTTCTTC.

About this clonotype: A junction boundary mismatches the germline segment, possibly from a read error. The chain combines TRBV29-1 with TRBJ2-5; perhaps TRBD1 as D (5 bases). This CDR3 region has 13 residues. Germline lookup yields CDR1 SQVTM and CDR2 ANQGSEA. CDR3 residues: CSVVGDGQEAQYF. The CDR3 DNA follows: TGCAGCGTTGTAGGGGATGGGCAAGAGGCCCAATACTTC. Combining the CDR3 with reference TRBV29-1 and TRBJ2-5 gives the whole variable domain SAVISQKPSRDICQRGTSLTIQCQVDSQVTMMFWYRQQPGQSLTLIATANQGSEATYESGFVIDKFPISRPNLTFSTLTVSNMSPEDSSIYLCSVVGDGQEAQYFGPGTRLLVL.

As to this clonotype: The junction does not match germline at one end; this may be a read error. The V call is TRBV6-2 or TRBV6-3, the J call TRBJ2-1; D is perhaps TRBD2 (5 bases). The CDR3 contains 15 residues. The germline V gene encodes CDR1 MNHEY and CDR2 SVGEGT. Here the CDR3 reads CASSRRLQAANKQFF. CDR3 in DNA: TGTGCCAGCAGTCGACGACTACAAGCGGCCAATAAGCAGTTCTTC.

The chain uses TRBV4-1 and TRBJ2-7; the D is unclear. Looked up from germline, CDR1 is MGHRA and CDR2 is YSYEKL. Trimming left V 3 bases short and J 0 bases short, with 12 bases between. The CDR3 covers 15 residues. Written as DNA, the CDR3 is TGCGCCAGCAGCCAGGTCATGCCCAACTCCTACGAGCAGTACTTC. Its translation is CASSQVMPNSYEQYF.

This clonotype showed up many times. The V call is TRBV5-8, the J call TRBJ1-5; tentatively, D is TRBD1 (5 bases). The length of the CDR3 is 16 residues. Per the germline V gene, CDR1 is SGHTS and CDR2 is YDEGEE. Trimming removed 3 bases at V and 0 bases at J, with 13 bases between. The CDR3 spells CASSSLTAYSNQPQHF. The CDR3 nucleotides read TGTGCCAGCAGCTCTCTGACAGCGTATAGCAATCAGCCCCAGCATTTT.

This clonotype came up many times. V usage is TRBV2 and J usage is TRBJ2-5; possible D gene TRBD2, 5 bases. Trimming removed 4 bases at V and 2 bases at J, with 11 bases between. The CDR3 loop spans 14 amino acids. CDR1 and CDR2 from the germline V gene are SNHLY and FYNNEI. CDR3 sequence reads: CASSAWTQQETQYF. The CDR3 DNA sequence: TGTGCCAGCAGTGCCTGGACTCAACAAGAGACCCAGTACTTC.